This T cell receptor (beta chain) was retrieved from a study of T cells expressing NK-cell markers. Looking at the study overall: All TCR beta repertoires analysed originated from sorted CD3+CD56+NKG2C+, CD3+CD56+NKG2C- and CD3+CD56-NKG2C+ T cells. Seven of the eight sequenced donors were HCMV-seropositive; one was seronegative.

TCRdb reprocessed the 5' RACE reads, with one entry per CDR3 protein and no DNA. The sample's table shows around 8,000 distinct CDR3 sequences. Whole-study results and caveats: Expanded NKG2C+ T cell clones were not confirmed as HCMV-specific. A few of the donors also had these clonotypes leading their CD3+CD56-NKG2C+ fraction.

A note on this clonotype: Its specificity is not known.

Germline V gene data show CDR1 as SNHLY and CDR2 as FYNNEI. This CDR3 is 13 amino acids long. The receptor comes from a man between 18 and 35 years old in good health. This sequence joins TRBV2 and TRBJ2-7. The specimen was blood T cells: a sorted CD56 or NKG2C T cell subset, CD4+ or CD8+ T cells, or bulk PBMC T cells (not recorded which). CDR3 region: CASRAAQTYEQYF.